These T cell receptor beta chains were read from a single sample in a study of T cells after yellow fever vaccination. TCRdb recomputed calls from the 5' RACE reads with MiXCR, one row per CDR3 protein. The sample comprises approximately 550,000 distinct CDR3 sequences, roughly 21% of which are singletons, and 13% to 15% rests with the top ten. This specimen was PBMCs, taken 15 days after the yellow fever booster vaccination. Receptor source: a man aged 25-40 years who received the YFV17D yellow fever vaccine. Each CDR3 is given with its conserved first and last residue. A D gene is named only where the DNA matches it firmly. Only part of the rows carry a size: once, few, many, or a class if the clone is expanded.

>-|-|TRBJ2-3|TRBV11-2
TGTGCCAGCAGCTTGGGGACTCCTAGGATACGGCGGCCAGATACGCAGTATTTT
CASSLGTPRIRRPDTQYF
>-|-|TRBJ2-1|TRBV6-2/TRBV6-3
TGTGCCAGCAGTTACATTCGTGGTGAGCAGTTCTTC
CASSYIRGEQFF
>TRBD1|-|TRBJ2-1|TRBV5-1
TGCGCCAGCAGCAGCCGGGACAGGGGATTCAATGAGCAGTTCTTC
CASSSRDRGFNEQFF
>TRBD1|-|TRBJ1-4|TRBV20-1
TGCAGTGCTCTCGTCACAGGGGAGGAAAAACTGTTTTTT
CSALVTGEEKLFF
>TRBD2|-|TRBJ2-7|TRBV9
TGTGCCAGCAGCGTTTCTAGCGGTTACTCCTACGAGCAGTACTTC
CASSVSSGYSYEQYF
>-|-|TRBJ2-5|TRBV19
TGTGCCAGTAGTTCCGGGGGTAGCGGCCAAGAGACCCAGTACTTC
CASSSGGSGQETQYF
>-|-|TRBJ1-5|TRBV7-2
TGTGCCAGCAGCTATGGACGTGTGAATCAGCCCCAGCATTTT
CASSYGRVNQPQHF
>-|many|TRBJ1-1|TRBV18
TGTGCCAGCTCACTCGGACAGACCTCCAACACTGAAGCTTTCTTT
CASSLGQTSNTEAFF
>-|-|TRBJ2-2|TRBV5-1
TGCGCCAGCAGCTTGGAAGGGGGGCTGTCCGGGGAGCTGTTTTTT
CASSLEGGLSGELFF
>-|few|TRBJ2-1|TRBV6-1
TGTGCCAGCAGTGTAGGGCGGATTCGCTACAATGAGCAGTTCTTC
CASSVGRIRYNEQFF
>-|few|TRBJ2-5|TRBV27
TGTGCCAGCAGTTCCCGCCGGCTTCGGTACCAAGAGACCCAGTACTTC
CASSSRRLRYQETQYF
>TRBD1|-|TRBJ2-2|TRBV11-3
TGTGCCAGCAGCCCTCACGTAGGACAGGCGGCAACCGGGGAGCTGTTTTTT
CASSPHVGQAATGELFF
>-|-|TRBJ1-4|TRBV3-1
TGTGCCAGCAGCCAATCCGGGACACTTAAAGAAAAACTGTTTTTT
CASSQSGTLKEKLFF
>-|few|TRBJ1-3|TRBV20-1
TGCAGTGCTCAACAGGGATCCCGAAACACCATATATTTT
CSAQQGSRNTIYF
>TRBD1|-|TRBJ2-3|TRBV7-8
TGTGCCAGCAGCACTGGTTCAGGGGGTATAATAGATACGCAGTATTTT
CASSTGSGGIIDTQYF
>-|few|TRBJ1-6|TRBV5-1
TGCGCCAGCAGCTTGGGTCCGGGGAGTGACTCACCCCTCCACTTT
CASSLGPGSDSPLHF
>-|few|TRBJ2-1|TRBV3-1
TGTGCCAGCAGCCCCGCTACGTATGAGCAGTTCTTC
CASSPATYEQFF
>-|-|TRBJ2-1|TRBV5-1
TGCGCCAGCAGCTATGACGTTAATGAGCAGTTCTTC
CASSYDVNEQFF
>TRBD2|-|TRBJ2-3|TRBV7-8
TGTGCCAGCAGCCGCACACTACTAGCGGGAGGGGTAGATACGCAGTATTTT
CASSRTLLAGGVDTQYF
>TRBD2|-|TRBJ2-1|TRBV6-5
TGTGCCAGTGTAAGCGGGGGCAATGAGCAGTTCTTC
CASVSGGNEQFF
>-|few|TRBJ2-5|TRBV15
TGTGCCACCAGCAGAGAAGGGGCTAGAAAAGAGACCCAGTACTTC
CATSREGARKETQYF
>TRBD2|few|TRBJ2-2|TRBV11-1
TGTGCCAGCAGCTTAGCGGGACTAGCGGGAGTGAAAACCGGGGAGCTGTTTTTT
CASSLAGLAGVKTGELFF
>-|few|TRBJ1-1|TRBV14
TGTGCCAGCAGCCAAGACAGGATCCGGAACACTGAAGCTTTCTTT
CASSQDRIRNTEAFF
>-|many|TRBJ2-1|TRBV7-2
TGTGCCAGCAGCTTCGGCGGGAACAATGAGCAGTTCTTC
CASSFGGNNEQFF
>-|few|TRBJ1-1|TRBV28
TGTGCCAGCAGTTTAAACCAGGTCAGGTGGTTT
CASSLNQVRWF
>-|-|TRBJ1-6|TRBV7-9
TGTGCCAGCAGCCCGGGGCCATCACCCCTCCACTTT
CASSPGPSPLHF
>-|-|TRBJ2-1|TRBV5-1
TGCGCCAGCAGCTCGAATATGGGGTCCTACAATGAGCAGTTCTTC
CASSSNMGSYNEQFF
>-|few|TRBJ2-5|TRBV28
TGTGCCAGCGGAGGCCAGGCCTTACAAGAGACCCAGTACTTC
CASGGQALQETQYF
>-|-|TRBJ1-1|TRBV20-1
TGCAGTGCTAGCAGTGGTCGGGGGGCTGAAGCTTTCTTT
CSASSGRGAEAFF
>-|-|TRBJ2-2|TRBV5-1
TGCGCCAGCAGCGTACAGGGAGGCGACACCGGGGAGCTGTTTTTT
CASSVQGGDTGELFF
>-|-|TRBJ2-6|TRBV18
TGTGCCAGCTCACCACCAGGGGCTGGGGCCAACGTCCTGACTTTC
CASSPPGAGANVLTF
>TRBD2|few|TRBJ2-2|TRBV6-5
TGTGCCAGCAGTTACGGGGGGGGGAACACCGGGGAGCTGTTTTTT
CASSYGGGNTGELFF
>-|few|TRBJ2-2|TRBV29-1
TGCAGCGTTGCCCGGGGGTACAGGGGAACCGGGGAGCTGTTTTTT
CSVARGYRGTGELFF
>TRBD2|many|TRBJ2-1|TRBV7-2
TGTGCCAGCAGCTTAGTCAGAGCGGGAGCTAATGAGCAGTTCTTC
CASSLVRAGANEQFF
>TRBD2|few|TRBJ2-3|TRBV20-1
TGCAGTGCTAGAGAAGCTAGCGGGAGAGCAGATACGCAGTATTTT
CSAREASGRADTQYF
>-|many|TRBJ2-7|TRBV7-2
TGTGCCAGCAGCCGGGGCTACGAGCAGTACTTC
CASSRGYEQYF
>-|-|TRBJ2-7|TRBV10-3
TGTGCCACGGCAGATCCCTACGAGCAGTACTTC
CATADPYEQYF
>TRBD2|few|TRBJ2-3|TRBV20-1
TGCAGTGCTAGACCGGGACTAGCATCCGATACGCAGTATTTT
CSARPGLASDTQYF
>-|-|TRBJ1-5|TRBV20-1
TGCAGTGCCGTCAGGGGCGCACCCAATCAGCCCCAGCATTTT
CSAVRGAPNQPQHF
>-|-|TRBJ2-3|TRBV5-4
TGTGCCAGTTCCCCTCGGAGGGCGGGCACAGATACGCAGTATTTT
CASSPRRAGTDTQYF
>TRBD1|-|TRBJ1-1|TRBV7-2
TGTGCCAGCATAAGCAGGGGGCTGAACACTGAAGCTTTCTTT
CASISRGLNTEAFF
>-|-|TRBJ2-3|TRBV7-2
TGTGCCAGCAGCCCCGCGTCGTCCGATACGCAGTATTTT
CASSPASSDTQYF
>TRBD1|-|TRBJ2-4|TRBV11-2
TGTGCCAGCAGCCGCAAGGGGACAGGGGGAACCGTAGCCAAAAACATTCAGTACTTC
CASSRKGTGGTVAKNIQYF
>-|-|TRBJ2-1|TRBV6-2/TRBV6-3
TGTGCCAGCAGTCCCGGAACGGGAGTCCCCTACACTGAGCAGTTCTTC
CASSPGTGVPYTEQFF
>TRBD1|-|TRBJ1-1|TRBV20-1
TGCAGTGCTTCCCGGGACAGATACACTGAAGCTTTCTTT
CSASRDRYTEAFF
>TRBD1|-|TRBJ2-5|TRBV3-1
TGTGCCAGCACCTCCACAGGGGACGGCTTCGGGGAGACCCAGTACTTC
CASTSTGDGFGETQYF
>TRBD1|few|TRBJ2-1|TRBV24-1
TGTGCCACCAGTGACCACAGGGGGCGAGGCCCCAATGAGCAGTTCTTC
CATSDHRGRGPNEQFF